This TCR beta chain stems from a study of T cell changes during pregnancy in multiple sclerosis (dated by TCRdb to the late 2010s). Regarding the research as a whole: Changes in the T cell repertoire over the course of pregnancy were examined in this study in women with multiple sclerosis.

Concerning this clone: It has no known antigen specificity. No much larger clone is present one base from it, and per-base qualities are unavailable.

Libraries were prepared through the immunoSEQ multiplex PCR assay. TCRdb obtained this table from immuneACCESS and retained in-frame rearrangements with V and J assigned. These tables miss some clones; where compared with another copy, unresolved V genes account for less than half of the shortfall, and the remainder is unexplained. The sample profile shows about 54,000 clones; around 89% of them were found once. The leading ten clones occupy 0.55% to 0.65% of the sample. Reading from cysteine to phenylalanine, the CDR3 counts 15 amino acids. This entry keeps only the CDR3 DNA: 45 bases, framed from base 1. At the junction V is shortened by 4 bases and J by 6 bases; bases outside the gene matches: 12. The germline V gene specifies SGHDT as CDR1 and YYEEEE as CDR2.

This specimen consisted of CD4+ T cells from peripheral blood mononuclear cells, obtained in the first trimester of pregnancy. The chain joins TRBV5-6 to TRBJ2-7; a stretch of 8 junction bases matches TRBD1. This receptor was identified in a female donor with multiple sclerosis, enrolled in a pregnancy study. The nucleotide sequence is TGTGCCAGCAGCGGACAGGGTCCCTTAGCCGCCGAGCAGTACTTC. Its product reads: CASSGQGPLAAEQYF.